The 27 T cell receptor beta chains reported below all come from one sample, sequenced in a study of cytomegalovirus exposure and HLA in healthy donors. PCR involved 60 Vbeta and 13 Jbeta primers. The repertoire was sequenced with immunoSEQ multiplex PCR; TCRdb's copy has only in-frame clones and lacks some. Here the sample spans some 140,000 clones, over 75% being singletons. The sequenced sample consisted of PBMCs. These receptors were collected from a woman in her 50s in good health and CMV-seropositive.

J is TRBJ2-5 and V is TRBV29-1; 7 positions match TRBD2. Looked up from germline, CDR1 is SQVTM and CDR2 is ANQGSEA. The CDR3 consists of 15 residues. J gave up 4 bases and V 3 bases, and 11 bases lay outside the gene matches. In nucleotides, the CDR3 is TGCAGCGTTGACGGGGAGGGGCCGCGCAGAGAGACCCAGTACTTC. This codes for CSVDGEGPRRETQYF.

This clone appeared a few times. V and J are TRBV30 and TRBJ2-1; 9 nucleotides align to TRBD2. Unmatched junction bases numbered 9, after V lost 1 base and J lost 5 bases. Germline V gene sequence: CDR1 GTSNPN, CDR2 SVGIG (reference sequence). The CDR3 is 16 amino acids. The CDR3 spells CAWSALYSGGHNEQFF. CDR3 bases: TGTGCCTGGAGTGCCCTCTATAGCGGGGGCCACAATGAGCAGTTCTTC.

The genes are TRBV27 and TRBJ2-7; TRBD1 aligns across 8 bases. Per the germline V gene, CDR1 is MNHEY and CDR2 is SMNVEV (reference sequence). V dropped 4 bases and J dropped 4; count of bases not matched to a gene: 6. The CDR3 covers 14 residues. The DNA for the CDR3 is TGTGCCAGCAGTTCCGGACAGGGTTGGTACGAGCAGTACTTC. It is translated as CASSSGQGWYEQYF.

The CDR3 DNA reads as TGCGCCAGCAGCCGTTTCGGGGGGGCAAGCACAGATACGCAGTATTTT. The encoded protein is CASSRFGGASTDTQYF. This rearrangement joins TRBV4-1 to TRBJ2-3; the match to TRBD2 covers 8 bases. The CDR3 has 16 amino acids. Germline values: CDR1 MGHRA, CDR2 YSYEKL. V lost 4 bases to trimming and J lost 0 bases; unmatched junction nucleotides: 6.

This clone was counted a few times. The CDR3 loop reads CASSLIPGGNSPLHF. DNA for the CDR3: TGTGCCAGCAGCTTAATCCCAGGGGGTAATTCACCCCTCCACTTT. The chain recombines TRBV11-1 with TRBJ1-6, with 7 nucleotides matching TRBD1. The germline V gene has CDR1 SGHAT and CDR2 FQDESV (reference sequence). With V trimmed by 2 bases and J by 6 bases, 4 bases remained unmatched. The CDR3 has 15 amino acids.

The sample holds a few counts of this clone. This chain joins TRBV27 and TRBJ2-7, with a possible D match to TRBD2 (7 bases). The germline CDR1 and CDR2 sequences are MNHEY and SMNVEV (reference sequence). The germline V and J ends were trimmed by 6 bases and 3 bases, with 21 bases remaining between them. The CDR3 sequence is 16 residues long. The CDR3 spells CASSPGFGGGVYEQYF. In DNA, the CDR3 is TGTGCCAGCAGCCCCGGTTTTGGGGGGGGCGTCTACGAGCAGTACTTC.

This clone was observed a few times. The DNA of the CDR3 is TGTGCCAGCAGCCCCGGGTGGGACACTAACTATGGCTACACCTTC. As protein: CASSPGWDTNYGYTF. This chain uses TRBV6-1 with TRBJ1-2; D may be TRBD1 (6 bases). Germline V gives CDR1 MNHNS, CDR2 SASEGT. V lost 6 bases to trimming and J lost 0 bases, with 14 bases between them. CDR3 size: 15 residues.

This chain links TRBV6-1 with TRBJ2-3; tentatively, D is TRBD2 (6 bases). This CDR3 has 14 amino acids. The ends were cut back, 8 bases at V and 0 bases at J, with 12 bases in the middle. Germline values: CDR1 MNHNS, CDR2 SASEGT. The CDR3 DNA sequence: TGTGCCAGCGCGACCGGGACTAGCACAGATACGCAGTATTTT. Encoded protein: CASATGTSTDTQYF.

This clone was seen a handful of times. J is TRBJ2-4 and V is TRBV19; 10 bases match TRBD2. The CDR3 has 16 amino acids. Germline V gene sequence: CDR1 LNHDA, CDR2 SQIVND (reference sequence). J was trimmed by 6 bases and V by 0 bases; bases with no gene match: 5. The CDR3 reads CASSIDQRGGLNIQYF. The CDR3 nucleotides read TGTGCCAGTAGTATAGATCAGCGGGGGGGCCTAAACATTCAGTACTTC.

The rearrangement joins TRBV9 to TRBJ2-1, with D perhaps matching TRBD2 (7 bases). The V and J ends lost 4 bases and 10 bases respectively, with 30 bases between them. Germline CDR1 and CDR2: SGDLS and YYNGEE. The CDR3 has 18 residues. Here the CDR3 DNA reads TGTGCCAGCAGCCCCCGGAGGGCTGAGAGGGGGGGCGATGGGGAGCAGTTCTTC. It translates to CASSPRRAERGGDGEQFF.

This clone was detected only a few times. One junction end disagrees with the germline gene, perhaps due to a read error. The V call is TRBV5-4, the J call TRBJ1-1; no reliable D call. Germline V gene sequence: CDR1 SGHNT, CDR2 YYREEE (reference sequence). The CDR3 is 16 amino acids. The CDR3 loop is CTSSRPREGARTEAFF. The CDR3 DNA sequence: TGTACCAGCAGCCGGCCCCGGGAAGGTGCGAGAACTGAAGCTTTCTTT.

V gene TRBV27 combines with J gene TRBJ1-2; 8 positions agree with TRBD1. V lost 5 bases to trimming and J lost 5 bases; unmatched junction nucleotides: 4. The CDR3 covers 13 residues. The V gene's germline CDR1 is MNHEY and CDR2 SMNVEV (reference sequence). CDR3 coding DNA: TGTGCCAGCAGTAAACAGGGGGTATATGGCTACACCTTC. Translated, it gives CASSKQGVYGYTF.

V gene TRBV5-4 combines with J gene TRBJ1-1, with 9 bases identical to TRBD1. The V and J ends lost 4 bases and 1 base, in that order; junction bases with no gene match: 2. Looked up from germline, CDR1 is SGHNT and CDR2 is YYREEE (reference sequence). CDR3 length: 14 residues. Here the CDR3 DNA reads TGTGCCAGCAGCCTACAGGGGGCGAACACTGAAGCTTTCTTT. This sequence encodes CASSLQGANTEAFF.

With respect to this clone: One end of the junction fails to match germline, which may point to a read error. Other DNA sequences in the sample encode the same CDR3. This chain links TRBV4-1 with TRBJ2-7; D is uncertain. The germline CDR1 and CDR2 sequences are MGHRA and YSYEKL. This CDR3 has 15 residues. The CDR3 region is CASSQDFSRLYEQYF. CDR3 DNA sequence: TGCGCTAGCAGCCAAGATTTTTCCAGACTCTACGAGCAGTACTTC.

The V gene is TRBV7-2, the J gene TRBJ1-6; no clear D. Germline lookup yields CDR1 SGHTA and CDR2 FQGNSA. The CDR3 is made up of 12 amino acids. Trimming shortened V by 5 bases and J by 13 bases, and 12 bases separated the two germline ends. The DNA for the CDR3 is TGTGCCAGCAGCGGACGGGAGGGTCCCCTCCACTTT. Translating it yields CASSGREGPLHF.

The chain links TRBV10-3 to TRBJ2-6; 7 bases align to TRBD1. Germline V CDR1 and CDR2: ENHRY, SYGVKD. V shed 10 bases, J shed 0 bases, and the junction held 9 bases outside the gene matches. The CDR3 totals 16 residues. The CDR3: CATSRQGGSGANVLTF. DNA of the CDR3: TGTGCCACCTCGAGACAGGGTGGCTCTGGGGCCAACGTCCTGACTTTC.

The chain couples TRBV25-1 to TRBJ2-1, with TRBD1 matching over 8 bases. Trimming at V came to 2 bases and at J to 4 bases, leaving 4 bases not matched to a gene. The CDR3 spans 15 residues. Per the germline V gene, CDR1 is MGHDK and CDR2 is SYGVNS. CDR3: CASSEGQGAYNEQFF. DNA of the CDR3: TGTGCCAGCAGTGAAGGGCAGGGGGCTTACAATGAGCAGTTCTTC. Combining the CDR3 with reference TRBV25-1 and TRBJ2-1 gives the whole variable domain EADIYQTPRYLVIGTGKKITLECSQTMGHDKMYWYQQDPGMELHLIHYSYGVNSTEKGDLSSESTVSRIRTEHFPLTLESARPSHTSQYLCASSEGQGAYNEQFFGPGTRLTVL.

This clone was observed a few times. The chain combines TRBV7-2 with TRBJ2-7; weak D call: TRBD2 (6 bases). Germline assignment: CDR1 SGHTA and CDR2 FQGNSA. The CDR3 covers 16 residues. V shed 1 base and J shed 3 bases, with 16 bases lying between them. The CDR3 sequence: CASSLGQSGRSYEQYF. DNA for the CDR3: TGTGCCAGCAGCTTAGGTCAGTCAGGGAGGAGCTACGAGCAGTACTTC.

The chain is built from TRBV28 and TRBJ1-5; weak D call: TRBD1 (5 bases). The CDR3 consists of 17 residues. V gave up 8 bases and J gave up 0 bases, with 20 bases separating them. The V gene's germline CDR1 is MDHEN and CDR2 SYDVKM. This chain's CDR3 is CASRTLGAGDSNQPQHF. CDR3 in DNA: TGTGCCAGCCGGACCCTCGGGGCGGGGGATAGCAATCAGCCCCAGCATTTT.

This rearrangement joins TRBV7-2 to TRBJ1-2, with 9 positions matching TRBD1. The V and J ends lost 4 bases and 2 bases, in that order; junction bases with no gene match: 5. The CDR3 is 15 amino acids. The V gene's germline CDR1 is SGHTA and CDR2 FQGNSA. The CDR3 nucleotides read TGTGCCAGCAGCTCGGGACAGGGAGGGAACTATGGCTACACCTTC. It codes for CASSSGQGGNYGYTF.

The V and J genes are TRBV4-3 and TRBJ2-5; 13 bases line up with TRBD2. This CDR3 contains 17 residues. CDR1 and CDR2 (germline): LGHNA, YSLEER. Trimming at V came to 0 bases and at J to 5 bases, leaving 6 bases not matched to a gene. The CDR3 sequence is CASSQDGLAGEQETQYF. The CDR3 DNA reads as TGCGCCAGCAGCCAAGACGGACTAGCGGGGGAGCAGGAGACCCAGTACTTC.

The table lists this clone with a few counts. The V and J genes are TRBV11-1 and TRBJ2-5; 10 nucleotides line up with TRBD1. J gave up 3 bases and V 1 base, and 2 bases lay outside the gene matches. Germline loops: CDR1 SGHAT, CDR2 FQDESV (reference sequence). The CDR3 is made up of 15 amino acids. DNA for the CDR3: TGTGCCAGCAGCTTAGGAGGACAGGGGGAAGAGACCCAGTACTTC. Protein product: CASSLGGQGEETQYF.

The chain combines TRBV7-2 with TRBJ1-1; possible D gene TRBD1, 6 bases. The V and J ends lost 6 bases and 3 bases respectively, with 14 bases between them. The germline V gene encodes CDR1 SGHTA and CDR2 FQGNSA. The CDR3 is 14 amino acids. The CDR3 coding sequence is TGTGCCAGCAGTTCGCTTCAGGGGTACACTGAAGCTTTCTTT. It encodes CASSSLQGYTEAFF. The whole variable domain, remainder taken from reference TRBV7-2 and TRBJ1-1, is GAGVSQSPSNKVTEKGKDVELRCDPISGHTALYWYRQSLGQGLEFLIYFQGNSAPDKSGLPSDRFSAERTGGSVSTLTIQRTQQEDSAVYLCASSSLQGYTEAFFGQGTRLTVV.

The V call is TRBV2, the J call TRBJ1-6; D may be TRBD1 (6 bases). The V end lost 3 bases, the J end lost 9 bases, and 12 bases lay between the germline ends. Germline V CDR1 and CDR2: SNHLY, FYNNEI. CDR3 length equals 14 residues. The CDR3 DNA sequence: TGTGCCAGCAGTGATACAGGGAGTTCTTCACCCCTCCACTTT. This gives the protein CASSDTGSSSPLHF.

This chain links TRBV5-1 with TRBJ1-4; D unresolved. The CDR3 consists of 13 residues. Germline CDR1 and CDR2: SGHRS and YFSETQ. With 6 bases removed from V and 4 bases from J, the gap between germline ends came to 10 bases. This CDR3 is CASNAENNEKLFF. The CDR3 nucleotides read TGCGCCAGCAACGCGGAAAATAATGAAAAACTGTTTTTT.

This chain joins TRBV18 and TRBJ2-7; TRBD1 matches at 9 bases. The junction had 7 bases not matched to a gene; V was cut back by 1 base and J by 6 bases. Germline lookup yields CDR1 KGHSH and CDR2 LQKENI. The CDR3 contains 15 residues. The CDR3 bases are TGTGCCAGCTCACCACGAGGGACAGGGACATCCGAGCAGTACTTC. This codes for CASSPRGTGTSEQYF. The full variable domain, rest sourced from reference TRBV18 and TRBJ2-7, is NAGVMQNPRHLVRRRGQEARLRCSPMKGHSHVYWYRQLPEEGLKFMVYLQKENIIDESGMPKERFSAEFPKEGPSILRIQQVVRGDSAAYFCASSPRGTGTSEQYFGPGTRLTVT.

This clone was observed a single time. The chain has TRBV6-6 and TRBJ1-5; perhaps TRBD1 as D (6 bases). CDR1 MNHNY and CDR2 SVGAGI come from the germline V gene (reference sequence). This CDR3 spans 14 amino acids. Trimming left V 7 bases short and J 1 base short, with 11 bases between. The CDR3 sequence is CASTLDRSNQPQHF. Here the CDR3 DNA reads TGTGCCAGCACCTTAGACAGGAGCAATCAGCCCCAGCATTTT.